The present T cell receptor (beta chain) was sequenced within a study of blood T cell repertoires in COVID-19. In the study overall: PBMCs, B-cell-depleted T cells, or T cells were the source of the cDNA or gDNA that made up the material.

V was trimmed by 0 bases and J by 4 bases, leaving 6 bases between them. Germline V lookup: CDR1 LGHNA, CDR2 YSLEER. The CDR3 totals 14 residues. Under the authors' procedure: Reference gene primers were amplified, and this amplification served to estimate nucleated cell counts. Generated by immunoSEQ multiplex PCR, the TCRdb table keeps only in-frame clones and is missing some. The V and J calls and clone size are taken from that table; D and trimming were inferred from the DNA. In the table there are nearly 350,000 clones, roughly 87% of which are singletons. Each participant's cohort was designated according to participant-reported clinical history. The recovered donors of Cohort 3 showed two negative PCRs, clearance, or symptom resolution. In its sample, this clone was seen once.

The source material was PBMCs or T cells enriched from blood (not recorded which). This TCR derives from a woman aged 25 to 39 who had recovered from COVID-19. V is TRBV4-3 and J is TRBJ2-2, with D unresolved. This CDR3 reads CASSQDWPTGELFF. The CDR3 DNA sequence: TGCGCCAGCAGCCAAGACTGGCCCACCGGGGAGCTGTTTTTT.